Here is one T cell receptor (beta chain) with its context. These data belong to a study of shared clonotypes between healthy human individuals. Assay runs were performed at deep level. Method: immunoSEQ multiplex PCR; TCRdb's copy keeps in-frame clones and lacks some. Of 2 million or so clones listed, 95% were seen once; the top ten hold under 0.15%. HIV-negative, healthy adults without recent acute infections or vaccinations were the donors. Germline CDR1 reads SGHTA; CDR2 reads FQGNSA. V lost 3 bases, J lost 2 bases, and 13 bases lay in between. This CDR3 has 15 residues. The genes are TRBV7-2 and TRBJ2-5; D is tentatively TRBD1 or TRBD2 (5 bases each). The sequenced material came from naive CD4+ T cells sorted from blood. The subset: CD45RA+ positively selected. The TCR sequence derives from a man between 18 and 35 years old in good health. CDR3 sequence (DNA): TGTGCCAGCAGCTTTTTGTGGGGGAGACAAGAGACCCAGTACTTC. Its protein is CASSFLWGRQETQYF.